These T cell receptor beta chains were read from a single sample in a study of shared clonotypes between healthy human individuals. Using immunoSEQ multiplex PCR, the repertoire was profiled, and TCRdb retains in-frame clones only, with some absent. The sample contains about 2.1 million clones, 93% of which appear only once. The specimen was naive CD8+ T cells from PBMCs. These receptors were taken from a man aged 18 to 29 in good health. Some clones in this sample may be carry-over from other donors' samples. Each CDR3 is given with its conserved first and last residue. Each record gives: J gene, D gene, clone size, V gene, CDR3 protein, CDR3 DNA. D genes are given only for firm matches. The size field is filled for only some rows; it gives once, few, many or a size class.

TRBJ2-1	TRBD2	-	TRBV2	CASSDEAASGRSHEQFF	TGTGCCAGCAGCGACGAGGCGGCTAGCGGGAGATCACATGAGCAGTTCTTC
TRBJ2-5	-	-	TRBV7-8	CASSLEIPVQETQYF	TGTGCCAGCAGCTTAGAAATCCCGGTCCAAGAGACCCAGTACTTC
TRBJ1-1	TRBD1	-	TRBV5-1	CASSLTQGGTEAFF	TGCGCCAGCAGCCTAACACAGGGGGGCACTGAAGCTTTCTTT
TRBJ2-7	-	-	TRBV7-9	CASSSPRERYEQYF	TGTGCCAGCAGCTCCCCAAGGGAGCGGTACGAGCAGTACTTC
TRBJ2-7	TRBD2	-	TRBV27	CASTISGRGSYEQYF	TGTGCCAGCACCATTAGCGGGAGAGGGTCCTACGAGCAGTACTTC
TRBJ2-2	TRBD2	-	TRBV6-5	CASSYATSGRTGELFF	TGTGCCAGCAGTTACGCGACTAGCGGGAGGACCGGGGAGCTGTTTTTT
TRBJ2-3	-	once	TRBV7-9	CASSFPDTSTDTQYF	TGTGCCAGCAGCTTCCCGGATACTAGCACAGATACGCAGTATTTT
TRBJ1-3	TRBD1	-	TRBV6-1	CASSEAYRGSYTIYF	TGTGCCAGCAGTGAAGCGTACAGGGGGTCATACACCATATATTTT
TRBJ2-7	-	-	TRBV7-9	CASTPWPADYEQYF	TGTGCCAGCACCCCCTGGCCGGCCGACTACGAGCAGTACTTC
TRBJ2-7	TRBD1	-	TRBV28	CASSSRTGGPYEQYF	TGTGCCAGCAGTTCCCGGACAGGGGGCCCCTACGAGCAGTACTTC
TRBJ2-7	TRBD1	-	TRBV7-2	CASSPRQGAQEQYF	TGTGCCAGCAGCCCTAGACAGGGGGCGCAGGAGCAGTACTTC
TRBJ2-3	-	-	TRBV2	CASSEGWRDGTDTQYF	TGTGCCAGCAGTGAAGGATGGCGGGATGGGACAGATACGCAGTATTTT
TRBJ1-1	-	-	TRBV27	CASSPLVSAEAFF	TGTGCCAGCAGTCCCCTGGTGTCTGCTGAAGCTTTCTTT
TRBJ1-1	-	-	TRBV28	CASSLIREWNTEAFF	TGTGCCAGCAGTTTAATCAGGGAATGGAACACTGAAGCTTTCTTT
TRBJ1-1	-	-	TRBV28	CASDGGGLAEAFF	TGTGCCAGTGACGGGGGTGGTTTGGCCGAAGCTTTCTTT
TRBJ1-2	-	-	TRBV29-1	CSHSQTGTYGYTF	TGCAGCCATAGCCAGACAGGAACCTATGGCTACACCTTC
TRBJ2-7	TRBD1	-	TRBV4-3	CASSPGQGRYEQYF	TGCGCCAGCAGCCCCGGACAGGGACGCTACGAGCAGTACTTC
TRBJ1-1	-	few	TRBV6-1	CATRGTGVTEAFF	TGTGCCACCCGTGGGACGGGGGTGACTGAAGCTTTCTTT
TRBJ2-1	TRBD1	-	TRBV15	CASRYRGDKGEQFF	TGTGCCAGTAGATACAGGGGGGATAAGGGTGAGCAGTTCTTC
TRBJ2-7	-	-	TRBV7-9	CASSVPGLYEQYF	TGTGCCAGCAGCGTACCGGGACTCTACGAGCAGTACTTC
TRBJ1-1	-	once	TRBV6-6	CASSFGATFEAFF	TGTGCCAGCAGTTTTGGTGCCACTTTTGAAGCTTTCTTT
TRBJ2-5	-	-	TRBV5-8	CASSLGTINQETQYF	TGTGCCAGCAGCTTAGGGACGATAAACCAAGAGACCCAGTACTTC
TRBJ2-2	-	-	TRBV7-6	CASSPLVFANTGELFF	TGTGCCAGCAGCCCCCTCGTTTTCGCGAACACCGGGGAGCTGTTTTTT
TRBJ2-7	TRBD1	-	TRBV2	CASGVGYTGGSYEQYF	TGTGCCAGTGGTGTTGGGTATACAGGGGGCTCCTACGAGCAGTACTTC
TRBJ2-7	TRBD1	-	TRBV5-1	CASSPWTGYEQYF	TGCGCCAGCAGCCCCTGGACAGGTTACGAGCAGTACTTC
TRBJ2-7	TRBD1	-	TRBV27	CASSFRDRGEYEQYF	TGTGCCAGCAGTTTCAGGGACAGGGGGGAGTACGAGCAGTACTTC
TRBJ2-7	TRBD2	once	TRBV5-6	CASSLGGLAVYEQYF	TGTGCCAGCAGCTTGGGCGGACTAGCGGTCTACGAGCAGTACTTC
TRBJ1-3	-	-	TRBV5-5	CASSLEPTRSSGNTIYF	TGTGCCAGCAGCTTGGAGCCCACTAGGAGCTCTGGAAACACCATATATTTT
TRBJ1-2	-	-	TRBV15	CATAEVLSYGYTF	TGTGCCACCGCAGAGGTGTTGAGCTATGGCTACACCTTC
TRBJ1-1	-	few	TRBV4-1	CASSRMSGEAFF	TGCGCCAGCAGCCGGATGAGTGGTGAAGCTTTCTTT
TRBJ2-2	TRBD2	-	TRBV5-1	CASSFFPLAGGTGELFF	TGCGCCAGCAGCTTCTTTCCCCTTGCGGGAGGCACCGGGGAGCTGTTTTTT
TRBJ2-4	TRBD2	-	TRBV2	CASRARLAGGPELNIQYF	TGTGCCAGCAGGGCCCGACTAGCGGGAGGCCCCGAGCTAAACATTCAGTACTTC
TRBJ2-1	TRBD2	-	TRBV4-1	CASSPATSGNDNEQFF	TGCGCCAGCAGCCCTGCGACTAGCGGGAACGACAATGAGCAGTTCTTC
TRBJ1-2	-	-	TRBV28	CASDNPGFRYTF	TGTGCCAGCGACAACCCGGGATTCCGCTACACCTTC
TRBJ2-7	-	-	TRBV6-5	CASSYQLGGPPYEQYF	TGTGCCAGCAGTTACCAGCTCGGGGGACCACCCTACGAGCAGTACTTC
TRBJ2-5	TRBD2	-	TRBV7-9	CASSPLGGQETQYF	TGTGCCAGCAGCCCCCTCGGGGGGCAAGAGACCCAGTACTTC
TRBJ1-1	-	-	TRBV9	CASSVAGRRETLFTEAFF	TGTGCCAGCAGCGTAGCGGGACGCCGGGAAACATTGTTCACTGAAGCTTTCTTT
TRBJ2-5	-	-	TRBV9	CASSVAPLGGAGETQYF	TGTGCCAGCAGCGTAGCCCCCCTTGGGGGAGCCGGAGAGACCCAGTACTTC
TRBJ2-1	-	-	TRBV27	CASSLLASSYNEQFF	TGTGCCAGCAGTTTACTAGCTAGCTCCTACAATGAGCAGTTCTTC
TRBJ2-1	-	once	TRBV27	CASSNDNEQFF	TGTGCCAGCAGTAACGACAATGAGCAGTTCTTC
TRBJ2-2	-	-	TRBV15	CATSRALGAGELFF	TGTGCCACCAGCAGGGCGCTGGGCGCCGGGGAGCTGTTTTTT
TRBJ2-3	-	-	TRBV15	CATSRGEGSSTDTQYF	TGTGCCACCAGCAGAGGAGAGGGCTCTAGCACAGATACGCAGTATTTT
TRBJ2-1	TRBD1	-	TRBV10-3	CALGQGGFNEQFF	TGTGCCTTGGGACAGGGGGGTTTCAATGAGCAGTTCTTC
TRBJ2-7	TRBD1	-	TRBV7-6	CASSPDAGQGARTPYEQYF	TGTGCCAGCAGCCCAGACGCGGGACAGGGGGCGCGGACCCCCTACGAGCAGTACTTC
TRBJ2-6	-	-	TRBV6-5	CASSYGDNVLTF	TGTGCCAGCAGTTACGGGGACAACGTCCTGACTTTC
TRBJ1-2	-	once	TRBV6-5	CASRLSLRDYGYTF	TGTGCCAGCAGGCTTAGCCTCAGAGACTATGGCTACACCTTC
TRBJ2-1	-	-	TRBV5-1	CASSFAGLEQFF	TGCGCCAGCAGCTTCGCAGGGCTTGAGCAGTTCTTC
TRBJ1-5	-	once	TRBV7-2	CASSLGPANNQPQHF	TGTGCCAGCAGCTTAGGGCCAGCAAACAATCAGCCCCAGCATTTT
TRBJ2-7	TRBD1	-	TRBV11-2	CASSQPGQGSYEQYF	TGTGCCAGCAGCCAACCGGGACAGGGGTCCTACGAGCAGTACTTC
TRBJ1-1	TRBD1	-	TRBV9	CASSVGTGIRGTEAFF	TGTGCCAGCAGCGTAGGGACAGGGATCCGGGGCACTGAAGCTTTCTTT
TRBJ1-1	-	-	TRBV19	CASSAARTFNTEAFF	TGTGCCAGTAGTGCAGCCCGGACCTTTAACACTGAAGCTTTCTTT
TRBJ2-7	TRBD2	-	TRBV7-3	CASSLEGSGDYEQYF	TGTGCCAGCAGCTTAGAGGGTAGCGGGGACTACGAGCAGTACTTC
TRBJ2-1	TRBD2	-	TRBV15	CATSIRASGRGEQFF	TGTGCCACCAGCATTAGGGCTAGCGGGAGGGGTGAGCAGTTCTTC
TRBJ1-1	TRBD1	-	TRBV28	CASSSTGGTEAFF	TGTGCCAGCAGTTCGACAGGGGGCACTGAAGCTTTCTTT
TRBJ1-2	-	-	TRBV9	CASSVGRPAYGYTF	TGTGCCAGCAGCGTAGGACGACCCGCCTATGGCTACACCTTC
TRBJ1-1	-	-	TRBV11-2	CASSFGVVNTEAFF	TGTGCCAGCAGCTTTGGGGTCGTGAACACTGAAGCTTTCTTT
TRBJ1-2	-	-	TRBV4-3	CASSQEGVNRFYGYTF	TGCGCCAGCAGCCAAGAGGGGGTGAACCGATTCTATGGCTACACCTTC
TRBJ1-1	TRBD1	-	TRBV19	CASSIRGRNTEAFF	TGTGCCAGTAGTATCAGGGGGCGGAACACTGAAGCTTTCTTT
TRBJ2-3	TRBD2	-	TRBV28	CASSPRAGEDTQYF	TGTGCCAGCAGTCCCCGAGCGGGAGAGGATACGCAGTATTTT
TRBJ1-5	TRBD1	-	TRBV11-2	CASSTGTAYSNQPQHF	TGTGCCAGCAGCACCGGGACAGCTTATTCCAATCAGCCCCAGCATTTT